This record looks at one T cell receptor (beta chain) sequence and its context. This clonotype has at least ten counts. Its antigen remains unidentified. No base qualities exist here, and no much larger clone lies one base off it. Counted from cysteine to phenylalanine, this CDR3 has 16 amino acids. Solely the CDR3 DNA is kept, with 48 bases framed from the first base. V is pared back by 0 bases and J by 1 base, with 12 bases lying between the germline termini. The germline V gene gives CDR1 as LGHNA and CDR2 as YNFKEQ. This sample is drawn from a study of response to subunit inactivated influenza vaccine (dated 2018 in TCRdb). Background for the entire study: To follow how T cells responded to a trivalent subunit inactivated influenza vaccine, the researchers relied on deep quantitative profiling of the T cell receptor repertoire. Summary of the overall study and its limitations: The authors suggested that each seasonal influenza vaccination may recruit only a limited number of new T cells.

The library was produced with RT-PCR. Instrument used: Illumina HiSeq 2500. Using fastp at Q25 and MiXCR, TCRdb reprocessed the public reads and kept productive beta chains. Duplicate CDR3 protein sequences are folded into a single record with the most common DNA and genes. In this sample the table shows over 800,000 distinct CDR3 sequences, 20% to 25% of which occur a single time. The ten largest clones add up to around 9.6% of the sample. The rearrangement joined TRBV4-2 to TRBJ2-5, with TRBD2 perhaps the D gene, on 5 matching bases. This TCR derives from a man in his fifties or sixties who received an inactivated influenza vaccine. Donor details come from another sample of the same person, matched by shared clones. This specimen consisted of PBMCs from blood, obtained less than 6 days after vaccination. The CDR3 region: CASSQESVGAQETQYF. The DNA sequence follows: TGTGCCAGCAGCCAAGAGTCAGTGGGAGCCCAAGAGACCCAGTACTTC.